Listed here are 4 T cell receptor beta chains from one sample, sequenced in a study of cytomegalovirus exposure and HLA in healthy donors. Assay: immunoSEQ multiplex PCR; the TCRdb copy retains only in-frame clones and omits some. The sample shows some 120,000 clones, 89% of them seen only once. What was sequenced was PBMCs. The receptors originated from a woman between 18 and 30 years old in good health and CMV-seronegative.

This rearrangement joins TRBV15 to TRBJ2-6; TRBD2 is a possible D gene (5 bases). Per germline, CDR1 LNHNV and CDR2 YYDKDF (reference sequence). The V end was cut by 0 bases, the J end by 4 bases, with 16 bases between. The CDR3 runs to 18 residues. The CDR3 loop is CATSRDGLSLLGANVLTF. The DNA of the CDR3 is TGTGCCACCAGCAGAGACGGACTGTCTCTCTTGGGGGCCAACGTCCTGACTTTC.

This rearrangement joins TRBV25-1 to TRBJ1-3; D not certain. Looked up from germline, CDR1 is MGHDK and CDR2 is SYGVNS. The V and J ends lost 6 bases and 0 bases respectively, with 6 bases between them. The CDR3 consists of 13 residues. The DNA for the CDR3 is TGTGCCAGCAGGCTAAGCTCTGGAAACACCATATATTTT. It is translated as CASRLSSGNTIYF.

The gene calls are TRBV12-1 and TRBJ1-2; the D call in the table, TRBD1, was not verified against the DNA. TRBV12-1 is flagged as a pseudogene. The CDR3 runs 12 residues. The DNA for the CDR3 is TGTGCCAGCAGCCACAGGGGGCATGGCTACACCTTC. Amino acids: CASSHRGHGYTF.

The chain has TRBV6-5 and TRBJ1-1, with unresolved D. The length of the CDR3 is 14 residues. V shed 0 bases and J shed 5 bases, with 10 bases lying between them. Germline V gene sequence: CDR1 MNHEY, CDR2 SVGAGI. The CDR3 nucleotides are TGTGCCAGCAGTTACTCCCCAGTCTCGACTGAAGCTTTCTTT. Its protein is CASSYSPVSTEAFF.